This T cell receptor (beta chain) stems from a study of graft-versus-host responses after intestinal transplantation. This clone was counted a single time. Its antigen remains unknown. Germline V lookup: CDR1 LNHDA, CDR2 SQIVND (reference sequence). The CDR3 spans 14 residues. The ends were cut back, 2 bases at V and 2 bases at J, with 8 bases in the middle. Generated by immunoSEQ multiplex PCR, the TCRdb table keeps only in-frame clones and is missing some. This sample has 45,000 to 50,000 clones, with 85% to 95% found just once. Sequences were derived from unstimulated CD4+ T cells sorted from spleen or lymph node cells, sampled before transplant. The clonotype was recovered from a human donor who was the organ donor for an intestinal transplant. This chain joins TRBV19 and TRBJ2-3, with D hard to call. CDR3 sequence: CASSIRHITDTQYF. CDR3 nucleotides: TGTGCCAGTAGTATAAGACATATCACAGATACGCAGTATTTT.